This T cell receptor (beta chain) derives from a study of cytotoxic CD8 clonotypes in ibrutinib-treated CLL. Study at large: By median approximately 63 months, 12 had progressed and about 15 stayed remitted; responses had been 2 complete and around 24 partial.

The authors obtained approximately 2.1 micrograms of genomic DNA from cryopreserved PBMCs for TCR beta libraries. CDR1 is SGHRS, CDR2 YFSETQ, per germline. Trimming removed 4 bases at V and 2 bases at J, with 15 bases between. This CDR3 comprises 16 residues. Deep sequencing aimed at 1 in 200,000 to 1 in 1 million T cells' resolution. Assay: immunoSEQ multiplex PCR; the TCRdb copy retains only in-frame clones and omits some. In the table there are approximately 200,000 clones, over 60% of which are singletons. In this sample, this clone turned up once. V usage is TRBV5-1 and J usage is TRBJ2-2; D remains unclear. This sequence was found in a human donor with chronic lymphocytic leukemia. The sequencing here drew on PBMCs, taken after 24 months of ibrutinib treatment. The CDR3 is CASSLTTGSNTGELFF. The CDR3 DNA sequence: TGCGCCAGCAGCCTCACTACCGGGTCCAACACCGGGGAGCTGTTTTTT.